This T cell receptor beta chain derives from a study of regulatory T cells in long-lasting Graves disease. Study-level findings and limits: The small sample size may have reduced accuracy. Persistent disease samples used TRBV28, TRBJ1-2 and TRBJ2-5 preferentially. The number of shared public clonotypes was higher in persistent patients (2,741) than new patients (over 900).

Germline V gene lookup returns CDR1 SGHTA and CDR2 FQGNSA. V was shortened by 2 bases and J by 5 bases, with 7 bases between the two germline ends. The CDR3 has 13 residues. Arm-PCR of CDR3 regions with iRepertoire HTBI primers generated TCR beta libraries. MiXCR was run by TCRdb on the multiplex PCR reads, yielding one entry per CDR3 protein. The sample has some 370,000 distinct CDR3 sequences; around 21% are singletons. About this clonotype: Its antigen is not known.

The time point: persistent/refractory GD, antithyroid drugs over 5 years with positive TRAb. RNA from PBMCs was the source of the TCR library. Graves' disease was diagnosed by American Thyroid Association guidelines. Sequenced material: peripheral blood mononuclear cells (PBMCs), taken when the disease was refractory, from a patient treated with antithyroid drugs. The receptor was isolated from a female donor with Graves disease. The V gene is TRBV7-2, the J gene TRBJ1-3; no clear D gene. CDR3 residues: CASSLMVRNTIYF. CDR3 sequence (DNA): TGTGCCAGCAGCTTAATGGTCAGAAACACCATATATTTT.